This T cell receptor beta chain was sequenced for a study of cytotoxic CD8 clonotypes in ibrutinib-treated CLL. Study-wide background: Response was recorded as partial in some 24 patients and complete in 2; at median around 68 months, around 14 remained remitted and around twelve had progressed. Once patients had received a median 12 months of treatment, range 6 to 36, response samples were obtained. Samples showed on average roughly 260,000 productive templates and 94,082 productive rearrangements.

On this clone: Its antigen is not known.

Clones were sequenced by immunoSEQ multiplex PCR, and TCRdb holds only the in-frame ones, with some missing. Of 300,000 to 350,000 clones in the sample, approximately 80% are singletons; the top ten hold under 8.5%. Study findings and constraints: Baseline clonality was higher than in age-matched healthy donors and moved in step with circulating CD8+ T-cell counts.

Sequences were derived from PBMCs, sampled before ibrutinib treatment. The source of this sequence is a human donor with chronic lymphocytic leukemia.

The CDR3 is CASSLMVLWNTGELFF. DNA of the CDR3: TGTGCCAGCAGCCTAATGGTCTTGTGGAACACCGGGGAGCTGTTTTTT. The chain uses TRBV7-6 and TRBJ2-2; D not certain. The V end lost 5 bases, the J end lost 1 base, and 14 bases lay between the germline ends. CDR1 is SGHVS and CDR2 is FNYEAQ in the germline V gene. The CDR3 is 16 residues long.